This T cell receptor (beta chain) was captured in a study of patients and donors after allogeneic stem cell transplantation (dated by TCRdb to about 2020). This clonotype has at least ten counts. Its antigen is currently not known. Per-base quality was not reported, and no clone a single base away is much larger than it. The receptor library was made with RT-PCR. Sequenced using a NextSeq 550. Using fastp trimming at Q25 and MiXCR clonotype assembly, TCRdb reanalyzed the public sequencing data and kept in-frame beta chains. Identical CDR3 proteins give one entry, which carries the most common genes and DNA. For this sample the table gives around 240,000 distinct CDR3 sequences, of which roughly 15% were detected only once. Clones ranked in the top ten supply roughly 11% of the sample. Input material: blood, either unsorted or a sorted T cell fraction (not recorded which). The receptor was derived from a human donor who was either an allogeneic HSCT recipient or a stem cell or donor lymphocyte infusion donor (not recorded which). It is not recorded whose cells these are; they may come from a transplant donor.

Here the CDR3 is given as CASNRVLRAFF. The DNA sequence is TGTGCCAGCAACAGGGTTTTGAGAGCTTTCTTT. The chain was built from TRBV6-1 and TRBJ1-1; matching of 6 bases hints at TRBD1 as the D gene. Relative to germline, V is 7 bases shorter and J is 10 bases shorter, with 13 bases between their ends. The CDR1 and CDR2 encoded by the germline V gene are MNHNS and SASEGT. The CDR3 contains 11 residues, cysteine and phenylalanine counted. The retained sequence is limited to the CDR3, 33 bases, with the frame set at the first base.